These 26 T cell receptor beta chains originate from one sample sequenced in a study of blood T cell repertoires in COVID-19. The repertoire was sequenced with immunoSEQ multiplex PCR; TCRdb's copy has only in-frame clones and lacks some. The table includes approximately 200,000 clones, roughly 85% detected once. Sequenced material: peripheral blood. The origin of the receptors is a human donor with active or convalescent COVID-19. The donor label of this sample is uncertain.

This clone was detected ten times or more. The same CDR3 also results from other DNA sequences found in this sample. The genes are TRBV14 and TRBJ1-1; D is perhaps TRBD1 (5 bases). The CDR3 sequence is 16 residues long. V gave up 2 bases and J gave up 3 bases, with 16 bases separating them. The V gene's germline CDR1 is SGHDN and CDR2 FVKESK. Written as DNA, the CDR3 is TGTGCCAGCAGCCAAAAAAGCTATTGGGGGGACACTGAAGCTTTCTTT. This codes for CASSQKSYWGDTEAFF.

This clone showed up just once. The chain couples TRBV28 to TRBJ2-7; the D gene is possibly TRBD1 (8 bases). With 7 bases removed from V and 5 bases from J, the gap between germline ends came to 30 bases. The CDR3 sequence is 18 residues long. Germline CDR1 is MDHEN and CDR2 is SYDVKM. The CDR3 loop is CASTPTGVVAGELDEQYF. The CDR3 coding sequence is TGTGCCAGCACCCCGACAGGGGTAGTAGCGGGTGAGTTGGACGAGCAGTACTTC.

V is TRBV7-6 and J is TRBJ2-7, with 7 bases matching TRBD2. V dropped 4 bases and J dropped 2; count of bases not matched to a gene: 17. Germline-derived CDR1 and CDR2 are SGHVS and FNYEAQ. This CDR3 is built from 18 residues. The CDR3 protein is CASSYNLGRAGTAYEQYF. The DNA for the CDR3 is TGTGCCAGCAGCTACAACCTAGGGAGGGCGGGTACAGCCTACGAGCAGTACTTC.

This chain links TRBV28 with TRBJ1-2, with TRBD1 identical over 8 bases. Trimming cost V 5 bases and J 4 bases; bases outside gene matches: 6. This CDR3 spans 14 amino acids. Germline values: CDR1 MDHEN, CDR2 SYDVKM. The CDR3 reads CASSVQGAPYGYTF. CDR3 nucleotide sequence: TGTGCCAGCAGTGTCCAGGGGGCGCCCTATGGCTACACCTTC.

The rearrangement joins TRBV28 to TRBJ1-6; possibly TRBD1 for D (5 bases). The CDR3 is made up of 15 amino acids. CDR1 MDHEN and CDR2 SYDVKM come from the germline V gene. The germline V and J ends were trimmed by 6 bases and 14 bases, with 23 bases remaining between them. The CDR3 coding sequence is TGTGCCAGCAGAGCGAGCGACAGCCCCTTTCCATCCCTCCACTTT. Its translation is CASRASDSPFPSLHF.

In DNA form, the CDR3 reads TGTGCCAGCAGCCACCTAGCGGCCTACGAGCAGTACTTC. This gives the protein CASSHLAAYEQYF. The V and J genes are TRBV3-1 (or the pseudogene TRBV3-2) and TRBJ2-7; TRBD2 aligns across 7 bases. This CDR3 comprises 13 residues. The V gene end was trimmed by 3 bases and the J gene end by 2 bases; junction bases not matched to a gene: 1. Germline values: CDR1 LGHDT, CDR2 YNNKEL (reference sequence).

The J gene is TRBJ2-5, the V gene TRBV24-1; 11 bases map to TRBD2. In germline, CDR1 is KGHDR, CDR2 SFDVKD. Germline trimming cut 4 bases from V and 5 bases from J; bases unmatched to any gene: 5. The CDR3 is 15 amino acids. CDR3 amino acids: CATSDLTSGSETQYF. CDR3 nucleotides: TGTGCCACCAGTGACCTTACTAGCGGGAGTGAGACCCAGTACTTC.

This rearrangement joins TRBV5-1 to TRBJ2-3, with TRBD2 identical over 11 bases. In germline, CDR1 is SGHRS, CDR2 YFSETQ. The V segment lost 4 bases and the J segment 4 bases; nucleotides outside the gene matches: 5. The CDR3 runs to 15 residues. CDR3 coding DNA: TGCGCCAGCAGCGGAACTAGCGGGAGTTCAGATACGCAGTATTTT. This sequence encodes CASSGTSGSSDTQYF.

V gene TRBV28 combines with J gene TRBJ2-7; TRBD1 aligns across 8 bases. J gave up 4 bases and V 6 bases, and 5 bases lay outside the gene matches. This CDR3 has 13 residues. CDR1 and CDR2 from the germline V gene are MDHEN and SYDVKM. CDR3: CASRGQVFYEQYF. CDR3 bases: TGTGCCAGCAGGGGACAGGTATTTTACGAGCAGTACTTC.

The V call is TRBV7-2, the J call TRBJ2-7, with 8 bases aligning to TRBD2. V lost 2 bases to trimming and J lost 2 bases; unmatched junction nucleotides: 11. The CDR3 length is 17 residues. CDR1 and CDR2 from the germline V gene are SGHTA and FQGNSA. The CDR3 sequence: CASSLRVGGRGAYEQYF. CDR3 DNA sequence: TGTGCCAGCAGCTTAAGAGTGGGTGGGCGGGGGGCCTACGAGCAGTACTTC.

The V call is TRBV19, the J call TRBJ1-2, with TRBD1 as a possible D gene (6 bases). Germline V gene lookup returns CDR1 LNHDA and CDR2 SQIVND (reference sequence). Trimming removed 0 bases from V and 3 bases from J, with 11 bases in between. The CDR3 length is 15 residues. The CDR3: CASSIDQDRDYGYTF. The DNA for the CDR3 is TGTGCCAGTAGTATAGATCAGGACAGAGACTATGGCTACACCTTC.

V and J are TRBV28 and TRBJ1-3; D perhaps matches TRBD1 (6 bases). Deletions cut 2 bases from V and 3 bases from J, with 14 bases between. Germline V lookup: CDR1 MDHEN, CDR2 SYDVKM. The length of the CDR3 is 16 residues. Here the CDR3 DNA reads TGTGCCAGCAGTTTAGGGGGGGGCGCCTTTGGAAACACCATATATTTT. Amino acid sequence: CASSLGGGAFGNTIYF.

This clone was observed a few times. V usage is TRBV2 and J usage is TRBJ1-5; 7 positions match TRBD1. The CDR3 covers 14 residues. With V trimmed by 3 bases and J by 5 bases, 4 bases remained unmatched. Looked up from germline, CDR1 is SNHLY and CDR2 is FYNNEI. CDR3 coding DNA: TGTGCCAGCAGTGAGGATCAGGGGGATCAGCCCCAGCATTTT. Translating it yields CASSEDQGDQPQHF.

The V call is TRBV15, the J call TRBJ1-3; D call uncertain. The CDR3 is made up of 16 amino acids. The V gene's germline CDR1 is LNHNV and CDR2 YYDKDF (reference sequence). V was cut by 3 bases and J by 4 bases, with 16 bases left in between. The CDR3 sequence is CATSRAGRDTGNTIYF. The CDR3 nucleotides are TGTGCCACCAGCAGGGCTGGGAGGGATACAGGAAACACCATATATTTT.

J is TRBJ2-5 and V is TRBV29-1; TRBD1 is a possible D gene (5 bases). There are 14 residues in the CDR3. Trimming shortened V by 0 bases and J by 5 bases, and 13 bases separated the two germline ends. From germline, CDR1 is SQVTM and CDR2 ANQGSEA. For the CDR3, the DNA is TGCAGCGTTGAAGATAGTAAGGGGCGGGAGACCCAGTACTTC. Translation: CSVEDSKGRETQYF.

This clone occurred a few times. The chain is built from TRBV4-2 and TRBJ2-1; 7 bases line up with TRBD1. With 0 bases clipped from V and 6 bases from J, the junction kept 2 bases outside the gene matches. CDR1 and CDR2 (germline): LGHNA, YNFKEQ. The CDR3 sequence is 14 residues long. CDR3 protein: CASSQEDRVNEQFF. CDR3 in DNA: TGTGCCAGCAGCCAAGAAGACAGGGTCAATGAGCAGTTCTTC.

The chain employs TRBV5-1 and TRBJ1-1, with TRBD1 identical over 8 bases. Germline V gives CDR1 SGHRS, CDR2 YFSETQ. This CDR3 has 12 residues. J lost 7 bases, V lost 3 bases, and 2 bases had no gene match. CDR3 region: CASSSGTGEAFF. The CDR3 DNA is TGCGCCAGCAGCTCAGGGACAGGTGAAGCTTTCTTT.

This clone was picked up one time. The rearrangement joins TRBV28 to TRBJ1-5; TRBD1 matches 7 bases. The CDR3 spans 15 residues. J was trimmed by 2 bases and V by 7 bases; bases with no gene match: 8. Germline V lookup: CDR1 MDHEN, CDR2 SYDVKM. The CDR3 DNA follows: TGTGCCAGCACCCTATCTCAGGGGGGCAATCAGCCCCAGCATTTT. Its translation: CASTLSQGGNQPQHF.

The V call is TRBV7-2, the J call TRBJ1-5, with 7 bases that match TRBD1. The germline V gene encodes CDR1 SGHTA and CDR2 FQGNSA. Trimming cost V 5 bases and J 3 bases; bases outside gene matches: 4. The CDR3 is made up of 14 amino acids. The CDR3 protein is CASSPGGPNQPQHF. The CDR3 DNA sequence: TGTGCCAGCAGCCCAGGGGGTCCCAATCAGCCCCAGCATTTT.

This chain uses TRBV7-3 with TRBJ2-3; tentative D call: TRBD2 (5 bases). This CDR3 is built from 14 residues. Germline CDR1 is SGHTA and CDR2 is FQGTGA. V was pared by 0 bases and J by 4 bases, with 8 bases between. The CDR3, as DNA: TGTGCCAGCAGCTTAACAGGACTCTCAGATACGCAGTATTTT. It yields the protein CASSLTGLSDTQYF.

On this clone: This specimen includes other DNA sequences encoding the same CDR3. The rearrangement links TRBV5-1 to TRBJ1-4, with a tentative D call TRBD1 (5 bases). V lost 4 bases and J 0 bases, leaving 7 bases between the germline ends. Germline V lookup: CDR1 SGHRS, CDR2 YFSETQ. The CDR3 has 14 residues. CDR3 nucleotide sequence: TGCGCCAGCAGCGCGACAGCAACTAATGAAAAACTGTTTTTT. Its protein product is CASSATATNEKLFF.

CDR3 region: CASSPRRDSSYEQYF. In DNA, the CDR3 is TGTGCCAGCTCACCTCGCCGGGACAGTTCCTACGAGCAGTACTTC. The J gene is TRBJ2-7, the V gene TRBV18; 7 bases agree with TRBD1. There are 15 residues in the CDR3. The germline V gene has CDR1 KGHSH and CDR2 LQKENI. V lost 3 bases to trimming and J lost 1 base; unmatched junction nucleotides: 6.

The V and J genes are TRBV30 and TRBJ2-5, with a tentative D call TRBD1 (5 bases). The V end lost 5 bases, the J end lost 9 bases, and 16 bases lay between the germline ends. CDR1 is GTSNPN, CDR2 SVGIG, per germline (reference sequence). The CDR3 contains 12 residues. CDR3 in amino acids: CAWGAGNRAQYF. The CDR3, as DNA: TGTGCCTGGGGGGCAGGGAATCGGGCCCAGTACTTC.

The CDR3, as DNA: TGTGCCAGCAAACAGGCCCTCGAGACCCAGTACTTC. This codes for CASKQALETQYF. This rearrangement joins TRBV18 to TRBJ2-5; D may be TRBD1 (5 bases). The CDR3 extends over 12 amino acids. Per the germline V gene, CDR1 is KGHSH and CDR2 is LQKENI. The V end was cut by 8 bases, the J end by 5 bases, with 12 bases between.

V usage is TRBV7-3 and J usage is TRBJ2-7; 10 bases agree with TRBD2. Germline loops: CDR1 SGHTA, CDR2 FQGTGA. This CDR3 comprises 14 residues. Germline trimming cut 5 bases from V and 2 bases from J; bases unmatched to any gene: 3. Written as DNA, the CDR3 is TGTGCCAGCAGCCTGGGACTAGCGCCCTACGAGCAGTACTTC. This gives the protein CASSLGLAPYEQYF.

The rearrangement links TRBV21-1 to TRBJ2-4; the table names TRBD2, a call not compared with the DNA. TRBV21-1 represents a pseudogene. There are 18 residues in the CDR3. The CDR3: CASSKSGTSGGSKNIQYF. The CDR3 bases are TGTGCCAGCAGCAAATCCGGTACTAGCGGGGGGTCCAAAAACATTCAGTACTTC.